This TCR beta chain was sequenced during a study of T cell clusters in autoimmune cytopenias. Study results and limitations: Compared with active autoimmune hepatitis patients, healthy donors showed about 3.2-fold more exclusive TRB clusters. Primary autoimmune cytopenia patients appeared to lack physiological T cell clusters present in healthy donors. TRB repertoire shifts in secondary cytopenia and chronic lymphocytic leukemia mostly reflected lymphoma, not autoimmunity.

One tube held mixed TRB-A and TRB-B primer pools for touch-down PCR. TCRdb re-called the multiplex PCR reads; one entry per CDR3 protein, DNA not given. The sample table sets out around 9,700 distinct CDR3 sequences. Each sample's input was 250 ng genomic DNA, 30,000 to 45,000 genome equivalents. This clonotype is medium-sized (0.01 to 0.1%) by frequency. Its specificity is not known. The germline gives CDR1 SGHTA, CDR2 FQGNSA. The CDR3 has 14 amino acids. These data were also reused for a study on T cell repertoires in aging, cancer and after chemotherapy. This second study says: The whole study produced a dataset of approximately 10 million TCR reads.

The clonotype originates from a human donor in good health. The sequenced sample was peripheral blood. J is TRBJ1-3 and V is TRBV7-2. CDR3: CASSLAGSGNTIYF. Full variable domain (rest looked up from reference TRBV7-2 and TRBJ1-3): GAGVSQSPSNKVTEKGKDVELRCDPISGHTALYWYRQSLGQGLEFLIYFQGNSAPDKSGLPSDRFSAERTGGSVSTLTIQRTQQEDSAVYLCASSLAGSGNTIYFGEGSWLTVV.